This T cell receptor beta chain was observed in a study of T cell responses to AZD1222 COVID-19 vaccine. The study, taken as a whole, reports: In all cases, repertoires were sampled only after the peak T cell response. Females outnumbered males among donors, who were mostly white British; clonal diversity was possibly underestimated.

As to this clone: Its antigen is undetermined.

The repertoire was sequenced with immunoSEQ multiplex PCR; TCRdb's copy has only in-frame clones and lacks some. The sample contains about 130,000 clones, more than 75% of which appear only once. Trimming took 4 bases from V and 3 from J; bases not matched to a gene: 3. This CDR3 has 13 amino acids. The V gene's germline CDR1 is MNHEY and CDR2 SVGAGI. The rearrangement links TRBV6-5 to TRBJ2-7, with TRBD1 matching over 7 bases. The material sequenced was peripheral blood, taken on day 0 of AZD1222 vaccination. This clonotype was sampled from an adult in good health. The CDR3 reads CASSLGTDYEQYF. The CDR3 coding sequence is TGTGCCAGCAGTTTAGGGACAGACTACGAGCAGTACTTC.